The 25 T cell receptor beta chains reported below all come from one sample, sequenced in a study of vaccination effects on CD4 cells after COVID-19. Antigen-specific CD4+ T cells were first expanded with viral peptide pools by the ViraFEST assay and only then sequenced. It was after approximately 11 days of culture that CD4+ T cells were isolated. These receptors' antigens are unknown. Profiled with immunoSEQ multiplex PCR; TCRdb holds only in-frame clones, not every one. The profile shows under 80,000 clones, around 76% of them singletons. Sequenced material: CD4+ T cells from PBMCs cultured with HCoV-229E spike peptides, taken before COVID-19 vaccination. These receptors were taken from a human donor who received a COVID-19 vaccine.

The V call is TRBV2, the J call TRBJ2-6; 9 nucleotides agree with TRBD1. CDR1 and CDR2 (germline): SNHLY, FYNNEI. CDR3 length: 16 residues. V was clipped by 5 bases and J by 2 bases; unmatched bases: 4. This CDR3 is CASSPTGGAGANVLTF. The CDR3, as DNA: TGTGCCAGCAGTCCCACAGGGGGCGCTGGGGCCAACGTCCTGACTTTC. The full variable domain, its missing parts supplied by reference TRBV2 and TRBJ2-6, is EPEVTQTPSHQVTQMGQEVILRCVPISNHLYFYWYRQILGQKVEFLVSFYNNEISEKSEIFDDQFSVERPDGSNFTLKIRSTKLEDSAMYFCASSPTGGAGANVLTFGAGSRLTVL.

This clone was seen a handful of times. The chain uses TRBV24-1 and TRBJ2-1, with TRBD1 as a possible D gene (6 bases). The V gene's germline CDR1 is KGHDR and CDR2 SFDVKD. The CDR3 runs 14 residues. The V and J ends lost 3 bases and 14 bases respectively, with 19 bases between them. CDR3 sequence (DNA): TGTGCCACCAGTGATCCGAGGGGGACCCCTGTTGAGTTCTTC. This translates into CATSDPRGTPVEFF.

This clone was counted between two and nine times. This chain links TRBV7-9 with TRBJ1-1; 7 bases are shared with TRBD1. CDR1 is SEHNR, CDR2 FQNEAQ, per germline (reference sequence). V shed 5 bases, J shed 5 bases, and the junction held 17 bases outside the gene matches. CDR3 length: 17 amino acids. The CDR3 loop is CASSPIPTGFWGTEAFF. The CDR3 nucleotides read TGTGCCAGCAGCCCTATCCCGACAGGGTTTTGGGGTACTGAAGCTTTCTTT.

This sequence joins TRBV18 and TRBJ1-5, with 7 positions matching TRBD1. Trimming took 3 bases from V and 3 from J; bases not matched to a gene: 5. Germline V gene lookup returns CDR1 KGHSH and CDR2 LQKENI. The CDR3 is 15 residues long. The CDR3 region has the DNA TGTGCCAGCTCACCCGCAGGGGGTGACAATCAGCCCCAGCATTTT. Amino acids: CASSPAGGDNQPQHF.

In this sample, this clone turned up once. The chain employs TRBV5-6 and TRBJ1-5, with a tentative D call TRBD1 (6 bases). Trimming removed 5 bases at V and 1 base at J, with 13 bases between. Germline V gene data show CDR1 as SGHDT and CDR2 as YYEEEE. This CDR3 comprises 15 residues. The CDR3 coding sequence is TGTGCCAGCAGTTTGTTTACAGGGAGCAATCAGCCCCAGCATTTT. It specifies CASSLFTGSNQPQHF.

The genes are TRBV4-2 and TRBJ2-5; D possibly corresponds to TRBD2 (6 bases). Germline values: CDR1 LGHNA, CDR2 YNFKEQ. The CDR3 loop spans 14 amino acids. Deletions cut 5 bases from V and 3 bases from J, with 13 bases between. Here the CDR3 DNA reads TGTGCCAGCAGCTTTCGCCCGGGAGAAGAGACCCAGTACTTC. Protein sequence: CASSFRPGEETQYF.

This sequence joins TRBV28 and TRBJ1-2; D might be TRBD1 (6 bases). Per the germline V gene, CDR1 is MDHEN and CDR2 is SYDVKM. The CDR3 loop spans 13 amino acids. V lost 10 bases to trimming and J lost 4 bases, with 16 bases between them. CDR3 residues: CATKSGQPYGYTF. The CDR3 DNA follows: TGTGCCACCAAGAGCGGACAGCCCTATGGCTACACCTTC.

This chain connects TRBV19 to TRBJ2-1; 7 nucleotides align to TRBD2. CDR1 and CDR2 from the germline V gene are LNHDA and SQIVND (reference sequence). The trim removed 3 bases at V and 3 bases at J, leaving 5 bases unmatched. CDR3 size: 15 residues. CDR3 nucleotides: TGTGCCAGTAGTATTAGTGCGGGGGACTACAATGAGCAGTTCTTC. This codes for CASSISAGDYNEQFF.

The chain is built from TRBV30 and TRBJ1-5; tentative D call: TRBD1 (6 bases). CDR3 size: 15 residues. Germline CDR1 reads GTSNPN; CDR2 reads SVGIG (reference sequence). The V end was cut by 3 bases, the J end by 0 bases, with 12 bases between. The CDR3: CAWSRPTGSNQPQHF. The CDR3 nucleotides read TGTGCCTGGAGCCGACCGACAGGTAGCAATCAGCCCCAGCATTTT.

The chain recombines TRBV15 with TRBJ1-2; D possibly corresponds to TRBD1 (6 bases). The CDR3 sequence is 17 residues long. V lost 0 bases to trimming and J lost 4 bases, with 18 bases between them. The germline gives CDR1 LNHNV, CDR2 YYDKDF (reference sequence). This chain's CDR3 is CATSRDRSGGIFYGYTF. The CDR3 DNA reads TGTGCCACCAGCAGAGATAGATCGGGGGGCATCTTCTATGGCTACACCTTC.

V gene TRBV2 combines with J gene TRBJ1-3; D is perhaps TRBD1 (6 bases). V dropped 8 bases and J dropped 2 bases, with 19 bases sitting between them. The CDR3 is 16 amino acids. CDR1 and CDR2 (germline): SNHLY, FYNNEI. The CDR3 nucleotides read TGTGCCAGCCTAAAGGGGGGGTCGGAGGCTGGAAACACCATATATTTT. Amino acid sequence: CASLKGGSEAGNTIYF.

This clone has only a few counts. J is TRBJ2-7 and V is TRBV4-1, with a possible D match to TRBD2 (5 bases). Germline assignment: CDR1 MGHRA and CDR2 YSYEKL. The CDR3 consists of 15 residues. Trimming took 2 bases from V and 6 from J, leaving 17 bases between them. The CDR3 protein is CASSQYLGSGSEQYV. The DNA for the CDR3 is TGCGCCAGCAGCCAATATCTAGGGTCGGGGAGCGAGCAGTACGTC.

The CDR3 coding sequence is TGTGCCAGCAGCTTGGTCGCGGGGGCCAGCACAGATACGCAGTATTTT. Translated: CASSLVAGASTDTQYF. This chain links TRBV5-5 with TRBJ2-3; TRBD2 might be the D (7 bases). Germline assignment: CDR1 SGHKS and CDR2 YYEKEE (reference sequence). V shed 0 bases and J shed 0 bases, with 11 bases lying between them. This CDR3 has 16 amino acids.

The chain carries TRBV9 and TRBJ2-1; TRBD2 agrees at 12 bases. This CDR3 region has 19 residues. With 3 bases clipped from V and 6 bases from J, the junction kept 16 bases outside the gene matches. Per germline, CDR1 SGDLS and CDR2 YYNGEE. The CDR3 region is CASSARDRGLAGSSNEQFF. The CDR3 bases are TGTGCCAGCAGCGCTAGGGACAGGGGACTAGCGGGTTCTAGCAATGAGCAGTTCTTC.

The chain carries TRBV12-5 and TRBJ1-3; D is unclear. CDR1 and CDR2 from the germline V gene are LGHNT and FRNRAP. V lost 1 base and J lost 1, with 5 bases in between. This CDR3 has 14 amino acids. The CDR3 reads CASGLGTSGNTIYF. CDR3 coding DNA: TGTGCTAGTGGTTTGGGGACTTCTGGAAACACCATATATTTT.

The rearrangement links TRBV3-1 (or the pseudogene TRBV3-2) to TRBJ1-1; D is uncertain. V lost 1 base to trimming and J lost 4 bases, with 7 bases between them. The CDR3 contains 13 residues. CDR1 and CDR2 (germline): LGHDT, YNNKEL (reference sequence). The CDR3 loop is CASSQAISTEAFF. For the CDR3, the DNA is TGTGCCAGCAGCCAAGCTATTAGCACTGAAGCTTTCTTT.

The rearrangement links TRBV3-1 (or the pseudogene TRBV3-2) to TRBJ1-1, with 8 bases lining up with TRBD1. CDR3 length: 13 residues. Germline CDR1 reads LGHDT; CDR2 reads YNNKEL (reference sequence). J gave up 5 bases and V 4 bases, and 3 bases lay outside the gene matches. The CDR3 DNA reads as TGTGCCAGCAGCCTACAGGGGGGGACTGAAGCTTTCTTT. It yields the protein CASSLQGGTEAFF.

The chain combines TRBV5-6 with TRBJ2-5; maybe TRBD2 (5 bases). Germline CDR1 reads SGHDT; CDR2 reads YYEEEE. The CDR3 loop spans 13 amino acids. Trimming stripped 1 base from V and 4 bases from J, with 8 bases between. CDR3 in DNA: TGTGCCAGCAGCTTGCGGGGTTCAGAGACCCAGTACTTC. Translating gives CASSLRGSETQYF.

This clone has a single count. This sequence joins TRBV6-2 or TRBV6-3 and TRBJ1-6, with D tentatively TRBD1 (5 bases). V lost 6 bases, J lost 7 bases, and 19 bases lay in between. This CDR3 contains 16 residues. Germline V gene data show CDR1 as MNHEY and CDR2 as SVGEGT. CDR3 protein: CASSSPVRQLNSPLHF. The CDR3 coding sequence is TGTGCCAGCAGCTCCCCCGTTCGACAGTTGAATTCACCCCTCCACTTT.

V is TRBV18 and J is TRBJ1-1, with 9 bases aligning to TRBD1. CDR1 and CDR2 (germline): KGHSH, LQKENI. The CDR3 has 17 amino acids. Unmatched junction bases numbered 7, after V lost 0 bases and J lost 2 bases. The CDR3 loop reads CASSPPGTGKSNTEAFF. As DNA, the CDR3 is TGTGCCAGCTCACCACCTGGGACAGGGAAGTCCAACACTGAAGCTTTCTTT.

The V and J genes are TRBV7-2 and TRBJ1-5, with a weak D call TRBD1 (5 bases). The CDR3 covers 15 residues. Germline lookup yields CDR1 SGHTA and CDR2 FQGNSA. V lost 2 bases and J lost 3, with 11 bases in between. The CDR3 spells CASSLKGSSNQPQHF. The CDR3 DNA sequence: TGTGCCAGCAGCTTAAAGGGGTCCTCCAATCAGCCCCAGCATTTT.

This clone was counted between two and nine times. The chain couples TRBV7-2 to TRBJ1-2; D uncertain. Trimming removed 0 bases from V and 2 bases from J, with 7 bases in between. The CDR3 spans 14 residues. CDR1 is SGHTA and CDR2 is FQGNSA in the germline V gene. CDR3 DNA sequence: TGTGCCAGCAGCTTAGCAGGGCCCAACTATGGCTACACCTTC. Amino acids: CASSLAGPNYGYTF.

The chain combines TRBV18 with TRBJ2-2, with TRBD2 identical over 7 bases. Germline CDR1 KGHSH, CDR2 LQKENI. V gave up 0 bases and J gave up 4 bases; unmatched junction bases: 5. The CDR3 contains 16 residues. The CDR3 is CASSPPSGDLTGELFF. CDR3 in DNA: TGTGCCAGCTCACCACCGAGCGGGGACCTCACCGGGGAGCTGTTTTTT.

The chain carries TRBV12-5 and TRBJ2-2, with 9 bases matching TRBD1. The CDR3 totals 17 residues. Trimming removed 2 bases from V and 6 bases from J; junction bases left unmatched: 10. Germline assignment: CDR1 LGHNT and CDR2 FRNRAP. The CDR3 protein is CASGLTTGTGWAGELFF. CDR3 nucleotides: TGTGCTAGTGGTTTGACTACCGGGACAGGGTGGGCCGGGGAGCTGTTTTTT.

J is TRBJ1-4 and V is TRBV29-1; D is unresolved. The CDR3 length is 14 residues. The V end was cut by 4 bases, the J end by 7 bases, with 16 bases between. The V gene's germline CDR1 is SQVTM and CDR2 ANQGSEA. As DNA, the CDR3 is TGCAGCGTTGTATCGACCCACGTAGGTGAAAAACTGTTTTTT. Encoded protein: CSVVSTHVGEKLFF.